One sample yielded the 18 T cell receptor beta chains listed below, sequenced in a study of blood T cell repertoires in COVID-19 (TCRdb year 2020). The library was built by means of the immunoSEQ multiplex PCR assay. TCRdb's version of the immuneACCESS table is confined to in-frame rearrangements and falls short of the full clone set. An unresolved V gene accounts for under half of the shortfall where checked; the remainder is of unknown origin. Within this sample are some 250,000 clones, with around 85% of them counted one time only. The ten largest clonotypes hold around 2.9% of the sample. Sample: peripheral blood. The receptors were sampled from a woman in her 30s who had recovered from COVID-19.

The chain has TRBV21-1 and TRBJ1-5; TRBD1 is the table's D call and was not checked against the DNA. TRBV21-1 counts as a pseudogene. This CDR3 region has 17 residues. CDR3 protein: CASSKLTGSYSNQPQHF. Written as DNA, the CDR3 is TGTGCCAGCAGCAAACTGACAGGGTCGTATAGCAATCAGCCCCAGCATTTT.

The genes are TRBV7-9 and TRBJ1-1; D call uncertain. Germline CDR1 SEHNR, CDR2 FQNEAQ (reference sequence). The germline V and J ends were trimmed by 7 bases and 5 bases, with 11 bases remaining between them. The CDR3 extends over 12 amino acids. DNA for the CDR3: TGTGCCAGCACCAAGCGAGGGACTGAAGCTTTCTTT. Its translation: CASTKRGTEAFF.

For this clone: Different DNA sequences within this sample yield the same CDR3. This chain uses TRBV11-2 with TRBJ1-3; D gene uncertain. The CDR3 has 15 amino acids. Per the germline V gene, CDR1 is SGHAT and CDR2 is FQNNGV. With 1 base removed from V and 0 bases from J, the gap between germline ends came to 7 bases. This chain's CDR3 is CASSLGGSSGNTIYF. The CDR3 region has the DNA TGTGCCAGCAGCTTAGGCGGCAGCTCTGGAAACACCATATATTTT.

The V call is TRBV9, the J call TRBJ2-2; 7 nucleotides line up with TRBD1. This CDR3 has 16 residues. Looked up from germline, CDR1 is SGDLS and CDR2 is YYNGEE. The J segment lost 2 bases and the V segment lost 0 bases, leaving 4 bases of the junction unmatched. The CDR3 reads CASSVDRGPNTGELFF. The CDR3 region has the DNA TGTGCCAGCAGCGTAGATAGGGGGCCAAACACCGGGGAGCTGTTTTTT.

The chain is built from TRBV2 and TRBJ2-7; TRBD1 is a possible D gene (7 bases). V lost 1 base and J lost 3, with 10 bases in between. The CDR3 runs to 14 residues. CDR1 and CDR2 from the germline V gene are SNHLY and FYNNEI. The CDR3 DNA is TGTGCCAGCAGTGAAGGACAGGGAGGCTACGAGCAGTACTTC. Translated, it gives CASSEGQGGYEQYF. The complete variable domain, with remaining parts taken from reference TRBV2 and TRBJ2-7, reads EPEVTQTPSHQVTQMGQEVILRCVPISNHLYFYWYRQILGQKVEFLVSFYNNEISEKSEIFDDQFSVERPDGSNFTLKIRSTKLEDSAMYFCASSEGQGGYEQYFGPGTRLTVT.

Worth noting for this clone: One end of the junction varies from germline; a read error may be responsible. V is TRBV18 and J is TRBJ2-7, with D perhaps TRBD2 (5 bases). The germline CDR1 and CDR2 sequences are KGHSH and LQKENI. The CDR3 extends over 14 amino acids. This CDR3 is CATSMREKSYEQYF. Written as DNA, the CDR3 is TGTGCCACCTCAATGAGGGAGAAATCCTACGAGCAGTACTTC.

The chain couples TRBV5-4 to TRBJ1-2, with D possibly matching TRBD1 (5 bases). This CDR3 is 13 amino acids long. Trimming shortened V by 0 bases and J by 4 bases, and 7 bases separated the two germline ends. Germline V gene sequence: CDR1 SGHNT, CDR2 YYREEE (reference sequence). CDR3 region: CASSLVGGYGYTF. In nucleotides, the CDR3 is TGTGCCAGCAGCTTGGTGGGGGGCTATGGCTACACCTTC.

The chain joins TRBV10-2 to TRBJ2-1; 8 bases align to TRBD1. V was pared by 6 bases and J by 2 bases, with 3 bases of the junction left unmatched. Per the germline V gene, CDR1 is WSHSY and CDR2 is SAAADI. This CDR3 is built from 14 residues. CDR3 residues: CASRTGATYNEQFF. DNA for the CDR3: TGCGCCAGCAGGACAGGGGCTACCTACAATGAGCAGTTCTTC.

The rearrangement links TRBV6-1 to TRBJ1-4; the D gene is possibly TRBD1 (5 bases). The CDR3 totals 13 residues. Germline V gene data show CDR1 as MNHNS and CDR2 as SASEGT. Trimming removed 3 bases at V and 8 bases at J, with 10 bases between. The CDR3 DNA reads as TGTGCCAGCAGTGACAGGGTCGGAGAAAAACTGTTTTTT. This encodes CASSDRVGEKLFF.

The DNA for the CDR3 is TGTGCCAGCAGTCAGACGGGGGAAGGAGCTGAAGCTTTCTTT. Its protein product is CASSQTGEGAEAFF. The gene calls are TRBV2 and TRBJ1-1; perhaps TRBD1 as D (5 bases). Germline CDR1 and CDR2: SNHLY and FYNNEI. The CDR3 totals 14 residues. The germline V and J ends were trimmed by 5 bases and 6 bases, with 16 bases remaining between them.

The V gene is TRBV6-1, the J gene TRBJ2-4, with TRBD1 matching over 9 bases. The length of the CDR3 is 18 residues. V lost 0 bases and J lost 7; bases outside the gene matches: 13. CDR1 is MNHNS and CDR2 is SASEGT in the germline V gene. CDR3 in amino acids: CASSEATGGVGLGNIQYF. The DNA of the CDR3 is TGTGCCAGCAGTGAAGCAACAGGGGGCGTTGGTTTAGGGAACATTCAGTACTTC.

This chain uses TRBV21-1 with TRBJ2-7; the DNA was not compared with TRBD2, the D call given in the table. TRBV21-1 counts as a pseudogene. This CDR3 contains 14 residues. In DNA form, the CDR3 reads TGTGCCAGCAGGGACTCGGAAAAAGACCACGAGCAGTACTTC. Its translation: CASRDSEKDHEQYF.

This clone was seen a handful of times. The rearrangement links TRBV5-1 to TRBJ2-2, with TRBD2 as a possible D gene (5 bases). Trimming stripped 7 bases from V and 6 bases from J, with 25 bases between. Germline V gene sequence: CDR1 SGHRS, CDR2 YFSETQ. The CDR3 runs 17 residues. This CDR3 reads CASCRLGVGILAGELFF. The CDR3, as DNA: TGCGCCAGCTGCCGACTGGGAGTCGGGATCTTGGCCGGGGAGCTGTTTTTT.

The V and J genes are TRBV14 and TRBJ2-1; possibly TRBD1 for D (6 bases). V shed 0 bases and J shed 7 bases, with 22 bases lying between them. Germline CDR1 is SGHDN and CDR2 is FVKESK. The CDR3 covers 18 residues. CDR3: CASSQDESFEQGKNEQFF. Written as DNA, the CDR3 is TGTGCCAGCAGCCAAGATGAATCGTTTGAGCAGGGGAAGAATGAGCAGTTCTTC.

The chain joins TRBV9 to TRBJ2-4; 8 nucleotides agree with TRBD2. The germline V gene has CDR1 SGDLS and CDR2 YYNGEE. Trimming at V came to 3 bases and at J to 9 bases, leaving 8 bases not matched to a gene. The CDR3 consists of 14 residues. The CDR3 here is CASSGTGTSAIQYF. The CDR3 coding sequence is TGTGCCAGCAGCGGGACCGGGACTAGTGCCATTCAGTACTTC.

The CDR3 loop is CASRQSGGSYNEQFF. The CDR3 DNA reads TGTGCCAGCAGGCAGAGCGGGGGCTCCTACAATGAGCAGTTCTTC. V and J are TRBV6-5 and TRBJ2-1, with 8 bases identical to TRBD2. The ends lost 6 bases at V and 0 bases at J; junction bases unmatched: 4. The CDR3 runs to 15 residues. Germline V gene sequence: CDR1 MNHEY, CDR2 SVGAGI.

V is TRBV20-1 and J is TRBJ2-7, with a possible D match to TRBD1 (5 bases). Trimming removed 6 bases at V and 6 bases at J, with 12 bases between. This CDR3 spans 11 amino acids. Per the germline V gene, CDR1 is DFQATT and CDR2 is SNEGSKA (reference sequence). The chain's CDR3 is CSAGLPAEQYF. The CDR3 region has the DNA TGCAGTGCGGGGCTGCCGGCCGAGCAGTACTTC.

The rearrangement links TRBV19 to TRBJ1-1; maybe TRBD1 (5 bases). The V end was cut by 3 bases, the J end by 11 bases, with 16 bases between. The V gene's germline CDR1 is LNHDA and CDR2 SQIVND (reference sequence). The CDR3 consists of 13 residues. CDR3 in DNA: TGTGCCAGTAGTATGCGATGGCAGGGTCGGGCTTTCTTT. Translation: CASSMRWQGRAFF.